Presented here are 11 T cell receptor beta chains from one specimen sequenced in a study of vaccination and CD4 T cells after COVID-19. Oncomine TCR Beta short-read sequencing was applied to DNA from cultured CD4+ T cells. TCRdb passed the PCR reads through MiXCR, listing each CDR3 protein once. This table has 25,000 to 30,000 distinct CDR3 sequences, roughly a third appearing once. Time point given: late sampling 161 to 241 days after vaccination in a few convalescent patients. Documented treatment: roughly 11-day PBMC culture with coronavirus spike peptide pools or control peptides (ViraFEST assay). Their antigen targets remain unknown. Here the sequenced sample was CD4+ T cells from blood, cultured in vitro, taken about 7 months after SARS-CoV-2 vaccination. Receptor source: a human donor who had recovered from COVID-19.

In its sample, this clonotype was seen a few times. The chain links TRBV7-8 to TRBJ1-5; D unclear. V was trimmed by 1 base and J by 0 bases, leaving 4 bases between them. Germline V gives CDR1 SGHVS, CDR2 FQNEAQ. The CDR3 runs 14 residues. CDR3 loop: CASSLVVSNQPQHF. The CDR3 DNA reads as TGTGCCAGCAGCTTAGTTGTTAGCAATCAGCCCCAGCATTTT.

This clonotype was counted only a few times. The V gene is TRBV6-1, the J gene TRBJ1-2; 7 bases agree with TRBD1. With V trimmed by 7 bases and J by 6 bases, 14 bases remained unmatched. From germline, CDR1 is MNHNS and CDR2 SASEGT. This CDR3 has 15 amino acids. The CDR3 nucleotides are TGTGCCAGCACCTTCCACCGACAGGGAGGCCATGGCTACACCTTC. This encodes CASTFHRQGGHGYTF.

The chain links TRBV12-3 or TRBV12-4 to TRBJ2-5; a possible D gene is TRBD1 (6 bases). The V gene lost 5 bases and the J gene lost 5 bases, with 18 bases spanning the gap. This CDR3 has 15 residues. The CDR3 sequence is CASSPRGTVGETQYF. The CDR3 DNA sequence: TGTGCCAGCAGTCCAAGGGGGACGGTAGGGGAGACCCAGTACTTC.

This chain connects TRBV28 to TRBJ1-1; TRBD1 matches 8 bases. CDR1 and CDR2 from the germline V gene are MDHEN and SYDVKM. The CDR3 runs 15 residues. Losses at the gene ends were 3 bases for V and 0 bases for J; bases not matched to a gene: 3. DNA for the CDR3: TGTGCCAGCAGTTTTCAGGGGGCCATGAACACTGAAGCTTTCTTT. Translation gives CASSFQGAMNTEAFF.

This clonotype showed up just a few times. CDR3 bases: TGTGCCAGCAGCTTGGGTAGAGGACTATCGGGCTATGGCTACACCTTC. Its protein product is CASSLGRGLSGYGYTF. The V gene is TRBV7-2, the J gene TRBJ1-2; D unclear. Between the trimmed V and J ends, which lost 3 bases and 4 bases, there was a span of 18 bases. This CDR3 comprises 16 residues. The germline gives CDR1 SGHTA, CDR2 FQGNSA.

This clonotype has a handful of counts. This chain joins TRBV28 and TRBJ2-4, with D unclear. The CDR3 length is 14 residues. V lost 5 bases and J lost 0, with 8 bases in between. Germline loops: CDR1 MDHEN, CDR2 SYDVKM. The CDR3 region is CASSDQLAKNIQYF. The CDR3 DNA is TGTGCCAGCAGTGATCAGCTAGCCAAAAACATTCAGTACTTC. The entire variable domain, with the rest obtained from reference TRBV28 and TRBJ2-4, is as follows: DVKVTQSSRYLVKRTGEKVFLECVQDMDHENMFWYRQDPGLGLRLIYFSYDVKMKEKGDIPEGYSVSREKKERFSLILESASTNQTSMYLCASSDQLAKNIQYFGAGTRLSVL.

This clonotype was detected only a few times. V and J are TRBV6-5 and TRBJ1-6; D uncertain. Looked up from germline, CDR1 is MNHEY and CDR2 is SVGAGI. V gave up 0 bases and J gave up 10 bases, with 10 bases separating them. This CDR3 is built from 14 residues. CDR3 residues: CASSYSPFGSPLHF. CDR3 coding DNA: TGTGCCAGCAGTTACTCCCCCTTCGGCTCACCCCTCCACTTT.

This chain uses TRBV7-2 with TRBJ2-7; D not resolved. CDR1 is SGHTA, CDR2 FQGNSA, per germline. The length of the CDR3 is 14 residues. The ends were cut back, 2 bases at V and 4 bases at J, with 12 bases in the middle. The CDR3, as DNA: TGTGCCAGCAGCTTAAATCCAGCCGATTACGAGCAGTACTTC. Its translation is CASSLNPADYEQYF.

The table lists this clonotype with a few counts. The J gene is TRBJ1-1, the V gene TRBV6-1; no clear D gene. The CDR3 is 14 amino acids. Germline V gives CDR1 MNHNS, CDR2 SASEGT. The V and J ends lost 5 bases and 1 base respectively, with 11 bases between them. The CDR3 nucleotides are TGTGCCAGCAGTCCTTCTCAGACGAACACTGAAGCTTTCTTT. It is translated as CASSPSQTNTEAFF.

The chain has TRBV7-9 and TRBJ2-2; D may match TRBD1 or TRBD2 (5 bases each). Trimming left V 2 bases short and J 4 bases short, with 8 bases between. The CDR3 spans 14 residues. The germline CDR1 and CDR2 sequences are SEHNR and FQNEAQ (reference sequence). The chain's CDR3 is CASSLSGTTGELFF. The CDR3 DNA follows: TGTGCCAGCAGCTTATCAGGGACCACCGGGGAGCTGTTTTTT.

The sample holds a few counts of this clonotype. The CDR3 reads CASSQSGRESGEQFF. The CDR3 coding sequence is TGTGCCAGCAGCCAGAGCGGGAGGGAGTCGGGTGAGCAGTTCTTC. This chain links TRBV7-9 with TRBJ2-1; 10 nucleotides align to TRBD2. V gave up 5 bases and J gave up 9 bases; unmatched junction bases: 10. The CDR3 runs 15 residues. CDR1 and CDR2 from the germline V gene are SEHNR and FQNEAQ (reference sequence).